This T cell receptor beta chain emerged from a study of blood T cell repertoires in COVID-19. The CDR3 is made up of 14 amino acids. Germline-derived CDR1 and CDR2 are MDHEN and SYDVKM. V shed 3 bases, J shed 5 bases, and the junction held 3 bases outside the gene matches. TCRdb keeps only in-frame clones here, not all; method: immunoSEQ multiplex PCR. The repertoire holds 250,000 to 300,000 clones, with around 90% as singletons. J is TRBJ2-1 and V is TRBV28; TRBD2 agrees at 8 bases. The sequenced sample was peripheral blood. The TCR originated in a woman aged 50 to 60 who had recovered from COVID-19. CDR3 region: CASSFLAGNNEQFF. CDR3 DNA: TGTGCCAGCAGTTTTCTAGCGGGTAACAATGAGCAGTTCTTC.